Presented here are 15 T cell receptor beta chains from one specimen sequenced in a study of T-cell memory formation after mild COVID-19. Via MiXCR, TCRdb re-called the 5' RACE reads, giving one row per CDR3 protein. This table holds about 340,000 distinct CDR3 sequences, roughly 21% found once. What was sequenced was PBMCs or a T cell subset sorted from them (not recorded which). The receptors stem from an adult woman who had mild COVID-19 (a few samples of this study predate the infection). Cell type and time point are not known.

The chain combines TRBV11-2 with TRBJ2-3; 15 bases line up with TRBD2. Germline CDR1 reads SGHAT; CDR2 reads FQNNGV. V shed 5 bases and J 14 bases; nucleotides not matched to a gene: 8. The CDR3 covers 14 residues. The CDR3 protein is CASSPGTSGRRWYF. The CDR3 region has the DNA TGTGCCAGCAGCCCCGGGACTAGCGGGAGGCGTTGGTATTTT. Full variable domain (remainder filled in from reference TRBV11-2 and TRBJ2-3): EAGVAQSPRYKIIEKRQSVAFWCNPISGHATLYWYQQILGQGPKLLIQFQNNGVVDDSQLPKDRFSAERLKGVDSTLKIQPAKLEDSAVYLCASSPGTSGRRWYFGPGTRLTVL.

The chain joins TRBV7-9 to TRBJ2-5, with TRBD2 matching 12 bases. Germline CDR1 reads SEHNR; CDR2 reads FQNEAQ (reference sequence). V trimming: 5 bases; J trimming: 0 bases; junction bases outside the gene matches: 10. This CDR3 has 18 amino acids. The CDR3 DNA sequence: TGTGCCAGCAGCCCCCGGACTAGCGGGAACGTGTACCAAGAGACCCAGTACTTC. Protein sequence: CASSPRTSGNVYQETQYF.

This rearrangement joins TRBV20-1 to TRBJ2-3; a possible D gene is TRBD1 (5 bases). V was trimmed by 6 bases and J by 4 bases, leaving 17 bases between them. Germline lookup yields CDR1 DFQATT and CDR2 SNEGSKA (reference sequence). The CDR3 consists of 14 residues. CDR3 sequence (DNA): TGCAGTGCCCTCAGGGCTGGAATTGCAGATACGCAGTATTTT. As protein: CSALRAGIADTQYF.

CDR3 in DNA: TGTGCCAGCAGCCAAGAGGGGCCCTACGAGCAGTACTTC. Amino acid sequence: CASSQEGPYEQYF. The chain joins TRBV7-6 to TRBJ2-7, with D perhaps being TRBD1 or TRBD2 (5 bases each). Germline values: CDR1 SGHVS, CDR2 FNYEAQ. Trimming shortened V by 5 bases and J by 2 bases, and 10 bases separated the two germline ends. The CDR3 has 13 amino acids. The full variable domain, completed using reference TRBV7-6 and TRBJ2-7, is GAGVSQSPRYKVTKRGQDVALRCDPISGHVSLYWYRQALGQGPEFLTYFNYEAQQDKSGLPNDRFSAERPEGSISTLTIQRTEQRDSAMYRCASSQEGPYEQYFGPGTRLTVT.

The V and J genes are TRBV28 and TRBJ2-1; no clear D gene. The CDR3 extends over 13 amino acids. The ends were cut back, 3 bases at V and 7 bases at J, with 10 bases in the middle. Germline CDR1 is MDHEN and CDR2 is SYDVKM. This CDR3 reads CASSLNNWNEQFF. In DNA, the CDR3 is TGTGCCAGCAGTTTGAACAACTGGAATGAGCAGTTCTTC. Combining the CDR3 with reference TRBV28 and TRBJ2-1 gives the whole variable domain DVKVTQSSRYLVKRTGEKVFLECVQDMDHENMFWYRQDPGLGLRLIYFSYDVKMKEKGDIPEGYSVSREKKERFSLILESASTNQTSMYLCASSLNNWNEQFFGPGTRLTVL.

This clonotype has more than one count but fewer than ten. This sequence joins TRBV6-6 and TRBJ2-5, with D perhaps matching TRBD1 (5 bases). From germline, CDR1 is MNHNY and CDR2 SVGAGI (reference sequence). Trimming pared 6 bases from V and 5 bases from J, leaving 16 bases between. CDR3 length: 14 residues. The CDR3 spells CASRMGRGYETQYF. For the CDR3, the DNA is TGTGCCAGCAGGATGGGTAGGGGTTACGAGACCCAGTACTTC.

This CDR3 is CASSLTGAANTEAFF. In nucleotides, the CDR3 is TGTGCCAGCAGCTTGACAGGGGCCGCGAACACTGAAGCTTTCTTT. The V gene is TRBV7-2, the J gene TRBJ1-1; 8 bases align to TRBD1. CDR3 length: 15 amino acids. The V segment lost 3 bases and the J segment 1 base; nucleotides outside the gene matches: 4. CDR1 and CDR2 from the germline V gene are SGHTA and FQGNSA.

This clonotype was detected only a few times. The chain links TRBV7-9 to TRBJ2-1, with D possibly matching TRBD2 (5 bases). Deletions cut 3 bases from V and 3 bases from J, with 9 bases between. CDR1 and CDR2 (germline): SEHNR, FQNEAQ (reference sequence). There are 14 residues in the CDR3. CDR3 residues: CASSFDSVYNEQFF. The CDR3 nucleotides read TGTGCCAGCAGCTTCGATAGCGTCTACAATGAGCAGTTCTTC.

This clonotype occurred a few times. The chain links TRBV7-2 to TRBJ2-3; TRBD2 might be the D (5 bases). The germline V gene has CDR1 SGHTA and CDR2 FQGNSA. Trimming took 4 bases from V and 4 from J, leaving 15 bases between them. There are 15 residues in the CDR3. The CDR3 DNA follows: TGTGCCAGCAGCTCCCGTCCTAGCAATCCAGATACGCAGTATTTT. Amino acid sequence: CASSSRPSNPDTQYF. The variable domain in full, completed from reference TRBV7-2 and TRBJ2-3, reads GAGVSQSPSNKVTEKGKDVELRCDPISGHTALYWYRQSLGQGLEFLIYFQGNSAPDKSGLPSDRFSAERTGGSVSTLTIQRTQQEDSAVYLCASSSRPSNPDTQYFGPGTRLTVL.

A few counts support this clonotype. The rearrangement joins TRBV6-5 to TRBJ2-5, with 12 bases that match TRBD2. The CDR3 is 15 amino acids. CDR1 and CDR2 (germline): MNHEY, SVGAGI. Germline trimming cut 8 bases from V and 5 bases from J; bases unmatched to any gene: 9. The CDR3 spells CASGLAGRPAETQYF. CDR3 coding DNA: TGTGCCAGCGGACTAGCGGGAAGGCCGGCTGAGACCCAGTACTTC.

The chain joins TRBV7-2 to TRBJ2-1, with D maybe TRBD2 (6 bases). Per the germline V gene, CDR1 is SGHTA and CDR2 is FQGNSA. V gave up 3 bases and J gave up 5 bases, with 17 bases separating them. The CDR3 length is 16 residues. The chain's CDR3 is CASSLQTGTHNNEQFF. The CDR3, as DNA: TGTGCCAGCAGCTTGCAAACCGGGACTCATAACAATGAGCAGTTCTTC.

This clonotype was recorded at least ten times. The rearrangement uses TRBV2 and TRBJ2-5; 8 bases are shared with TRBD2. Trimming at V came to 6 bases and at J to 5 bases, leaving 11 bases not matched to a gene. CDR3 length equals 15 residues. CDR1 and CDR2 from the germline V gene are SNHLY and FYNNEI. The CDR3: CASRAGTSIAETQYF. CDR3 DNA sequence: TGTGCCAGCAGGGCCGGGACTAGTATTGCGGAGACCCAGTACTTC.

The chain uses TRBV18 and TRBJ1-2; D might be TRBD1 (6 bases). In germline, CDR1 is KGHSH, CDR2 LQKENI. This CDR3 region has 14 residues. Between the trimmed V and J ends, which lost 3 bases and 4 bases, there was a span of 12 bases. The CDR3: CASSPKDRTYGYTF. CDR3 nucleotides: TGTGCCAGCTCACCGAAAGACAGGACCTATGGCTACACCTTC.

The rearrangement links TRBV6-2 or TRBV6-3 to TRBJ2-7; 12 bases fit TRBD1. This CDR3 comprises 15 residues. CDR1 and CDR2 (germline): MNHEY, SVGEGT. The V and J ends lost 1 base and 5 bases, in that order; junction bases with no gene match: 3. CDR3 sequence: CASSYLGQGADEQYF. In nucleotides, the CDR3 is TGTGCCAGCAGTTACTTGGGACAGGGGGCAGACGAGCAGTACTTC.

The chain has TRBV4-1 and TRBJ2-1; TRBD2 agrees at 9 bases. Germline CDR1 MGHRA, CDR2 YSYEKL. With 8 bases clipped from V and 5 bases from J, the junction kept 7 bases outside the gene matches. The CDR3 totals 14 residues. DNA of the CDR3: TGCGCCAGCGCAACTCTAGCGGGACACAATGAGCAGTTCTTC. Residues: CASATLAGHNEQFF.